A few counts support the clone carrying this T cell receptor (beta chain). Time point specified: patch test 3, about 24 weeks after DPC sensitization. Treatment of the sample: therapeutic diphenylcyclopropenone sensitization with weekly scalp DPC. Each CDR3 protein is one row after TCRdb ran MiXCR on the RACE reads. The repertoire holds about 52,000 distinct CDR3 sequences, approximately 9.9% seen once, with 16% in the top ten. This record belongs to a study of human T cells and chemical hapten exposure. Study as a whole: Sensitization employed 2% DPC on 2 cm by 2 cm of upper inner arm skin. Patients had diphenylcyclopropenone applied to the scalp weekly throughout the approximately 24-week study.

This CDR3 has 16 amino acids. The junction had 10 bases not matched to a gene; V was cut back by 3 bases and J by 5 bases. Germline V gene sequence: CDR1 KGHDR, CDR2 SFDVKD. V and J are TRBV24-1 and TRBJ2-3; 7 bases align to TRBD2. The source was whole blood, collected in connection with sensitization to the hapten diphenylcyclopropenone (DPC). The origin of this receptor is a woman in her forties with alopecia areata. Some clones in this sample may be carry-over from other donors' samples. CDR3 sequence reads: CATSDLQSGDGDTQYF. DNA for the CDR3: TGTGCCACCAGTGATCTCCAGAGCGGGGACGGAGATACGCAGTATTTT.